This is a list of T cell receptor beta chains from one sample in a study of molecular identifiers for immune sequencing clone quantification. One entry per CDR3 protein results from TCRdb running MiXCR on the PCR reads. The sample yields around 470,000 distinct CDR3 sequences, approximately 25% seen once. The sequenced material came from naive CD8+ T cells from blood, with Jurkat cell RNA spiked in. Receptor source: a human donor in good health. Some libraries in this study had Jurkat cell RNA spiked in. Each CDR3 is given with its conserved first and last residue. D genes are given only for firm matches. Clone size, where shown, is once, few, many, or a class for clones that have expanded.

clone_size d_call j_call v_call cdr3_length cdr3_nt cdr3_aa
NA NA TRBJ2-7 TRBV9 14 TGTGCCAGCAGCGTAGTGGCGGACTCCTACGAGCAGTACTTC CASSVVADSYEQYF
NA TRBD1 TRBJ2-1 TRBV13 13 TGTGCCAGCAGCCCCGGGACAGGTTTTGAGCAGTTCTTC CASSPGTGFEQFF
many NA TRBJ2-5 TRBV7-9 14 TGTGCCAGCAGCTCCACGGGAACCCAAGAGACCCAGTACTTC CASSSTGTQETQYF
few NA TRBJ2-1 TRBV27 16 TGTGCCAGCAGTTCCCGGGGCAGGGGCATCTACAATGAGCAGTTCTTC CASSSRGRGIYNEQFF
few TRBD2 TRBJ2-3 TRBV5-1 15 TGCGCCAGCAGGGCCGGGACTAGTAGCACAGATACGCAGTATTTT CASRAGTSSTDTQYF
few TRBD1 TRBJ1-1 TRBV9 13 TGTGCCAGCAGCGACGAGGGACAGACCGAAGCTTTCTTT CASSDEGQTEAFF
few NA TRBJ1-1 TRBV6-2/TRBV6-3 17 TGTGCCAGCAGTTACTCGATTAACTCGCAGGGCAGAACTGAAGCTTTCTTT CASSYSINSQGRTEAFF
few TRBD2 TRBJ2-7 TRBV2 15 TGTGCCAGCAGAGCGGGACTAGCAGATTACTACGAGCAGTACTTC CASRAGLADYYEQYF
NA NA TRBJ2-1 TRBV4-1 16 TGCGCCAGCAGCCCGGGACGAACAAGTTGCGTCTATGAGCAGTTCTTC CASSPGRTSCVYEQFF
NA NA TRBJ1-1 TRBV6-2/TRBV6-3 15 TGTGCCAGCAGTCGATATTTAGGGAGTGGCGCTGAAGCTTTCTTT CASSRYLGSGAEAFF
few TRBD1 TRBJ2-3 TRBV7-9 15 TGTGCCAGCAGCTTATCGGGGACAGTCACAGATACGCAGTATTTT CASSLSGTVTDTQYF
NA TRBD1 TRBJ1-6 TRBV4-1 14 TGCGCCAGCAGCCAGGACAGGGCTAATTCACCCCTCCACTTT CASSQDRANSPLHF
NA TRBD2 TRBJ2-1 TRBV4-3 17 TGCGCCAGCAGCCAAGATGGGCGGGGGGCCACAGTGAATGAGCAGTTCTTC CASSQDGRGATVNEQFF
few TRBD1 TRBJ1-1 TRBV30 16 TGTGCCTGGACCGAGGACAGGGGGCACCTGATCACTGAAGCTTTCTTT CAWTEDRGHLITEAFF
once TRBD1 TRBJ1-6 TRBV20-1 16 TGCGGTGCTTTCCCTGAGGGACAGGGTTTAATTTCACCCCTCCACTTT CGAFPEGQGLISPLHF
few NA TRBJ2-3 TRBV12-3/TRBV12-4 14 TGTGCCAGCAGTCCCGGACTATCCAGAGATACGCAGTATTTT CASSPGLSRDTQYF
NA TRBD2 TRBJ2-3 TRBV4-3 18 TGCGCCAGCAGCCAATCGGGGACTAGCGGGACCCCCACAGATACGCAGTATTTT CASSQSGTSGTPTDTQYF
few TRBD1 TRBJ1-5 TRBV11-2 15 TGTGCCAGCAGTATACCGGGACAGAAAAATCAGCCCCAGCATTTT CASSIPGQKNQPQHF
many TRBD1 TRBJ1-1 TRBV6-1 13 TGTGCCAGCAGTGAGACAGGGAGCTTCGAAGCTTTCTTT CASSETGSFEAFF
many NA TRBJ2-6 TRBV6-5 14 TGTGCCAGCAGCGACAGCGCTGGGGCCAACGTCCTGACTTTC CASSDSAGANVLTF
many TRBD1 TRBJ2-7 TRBV4-2 15 TGTGCCAGCAGCCCACAACAGGGGGCGCTGGATGAGCAGTACTTC CASSPQQGALDEQYF
few TRBD1 TRBJ2-1 TRBV4-3 17 TGCGCCAGCAGCCAAAAAAGCCGGGACAGGGGTGACAATGAGCAGTTCTTC CASSQKSRDRGDNEQFF
many NA TRBJ1-1 TRBV14 15 TGTGCCAGCAGCCAAGCCTCCCCGATGAACACTGAAGCTTTCTTT CASSQASPMNTEAFF